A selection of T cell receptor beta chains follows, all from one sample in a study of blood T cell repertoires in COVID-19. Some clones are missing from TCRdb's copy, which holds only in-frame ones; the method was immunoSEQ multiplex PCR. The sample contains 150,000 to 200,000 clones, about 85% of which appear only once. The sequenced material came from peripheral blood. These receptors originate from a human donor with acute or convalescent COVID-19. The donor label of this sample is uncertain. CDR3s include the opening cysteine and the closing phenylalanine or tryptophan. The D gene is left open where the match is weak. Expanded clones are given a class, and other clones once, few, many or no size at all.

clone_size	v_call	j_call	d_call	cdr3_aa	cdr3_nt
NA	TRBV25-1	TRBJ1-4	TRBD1	CASSDPIRDRINEKLFF	TGTGCCAGCAGTGATCCTATTCGGGACAGGATTAATGAAAAACTGTTTTTT
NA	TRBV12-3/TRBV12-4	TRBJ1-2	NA	CASTRQGRKGYTF	TGTGCCAGCACTAGGCAGGGTAGAAAAGGCTACACCTTC
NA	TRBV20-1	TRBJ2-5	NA	CSASRWGQQETQYF	TGCAGTGCTAGTCGGTGGGGCCAACAAGAGACCCAGTACTTC
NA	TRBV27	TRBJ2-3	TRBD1	CASSLRDRAEDTQYF	TGTGCCAGCAGTTTACGGGACAGGGCGGAAGATACGCAGTATTTT
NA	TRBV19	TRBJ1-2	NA	CASSIDTMYGYTF	TGTGCCAGTAGTATTGACACCATGTATGGCTACACCTTC
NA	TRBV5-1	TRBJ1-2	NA	CASSFGGDYGYTF	TGCGCCAGCAGCTTTGGAGGGGATTATGGCTACACCTTC
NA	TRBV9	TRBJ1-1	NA	CASSVAGMNTEAFF	TGTGCCAGCAGCGTGGCAGGCATGAACACTGAAGCTTTCTTT
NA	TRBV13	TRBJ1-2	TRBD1	CASRGTGDYGYTF	TGTGCCAGCAGAGGGACAGGGGATTATGGCTACACCTTC
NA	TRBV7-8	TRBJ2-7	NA	CASTPRRERDEQYF	TGTGCCAGCACCCCACGCAGGGAAAGAGACGAGCAGTACTTC
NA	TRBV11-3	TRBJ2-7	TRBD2	CASSLGGGSYEQYF	TGTGCCAGCAGCTTAGGCGGGGGGTCGTACGAGCAGTACTTC
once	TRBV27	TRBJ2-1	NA	CASSLFRLRGKQFF	TGTGCCAGCAGTTTATTCCGATTAAGGGGAAAGCAGTTCTTC
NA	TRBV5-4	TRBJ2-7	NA	CASSYDSHEQYF	TGTGCCAGCAGTTACGACAGTCACGAGCAGTACTTC
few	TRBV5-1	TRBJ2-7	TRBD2	CASSDGAGGRREQYF	TGCGCCAGCAGCGATGGAGCGGGGGGTAGGCGGGAGCAGTACTTC
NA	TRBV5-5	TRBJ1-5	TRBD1	CASSLSRQGDWGSNQPQHF	TGTGCCAGCAGCTTAAGTCGACAGGGAGATTGGGGTAGCAATCAGCCCCAGCATTTT